This T cell receptor beta chain emerged from a study of cytomegalovirus exposure and HLA in healthy donors. Regarding the study as a whole: TCR beta sequences reportedly predicted most subjects' HLA-A and HLA-B alleles accurately.

Concerning this clone: Antigen specificity is unknown.

The PCR had 60 Vbeta and 13 Jbeta primers. Some clones are missing from TCRdb's copy, which holds only in-frame ones; the method was immunoSEQ multiplex PCR. The table includes about 160,000 clones, approximately 80% detected once. The CDR3 spans 14 residues. CDR1 and CDR2 (germline): SEHNR, FQNEAQ (reference sequence). Trimming removed 5 bases at V and 1 base at J, with 11 bases between. Sequencing was done on a sample of PBMCs. V is TRBV7-9 and J is TRBJ1-1, with D maybe TRBD1 (5 bases). The source of this sequence is a male donor in good health and CMV-seropositive. The CDR3 nucleotides read TGTGCCAGCAGCCCGCTCGGGGGGAACACTGAAGCTTTCTTT. This translates into CASSPLGGNTEAFF.